This TCR beta chain is from a study of blood T cell repertoires in COVID-19. Original data processing: Amplification of reference gene primers was used by the study to estimate nucleated cell counts. The protocol was immunoSEQ multiplex PCR, while the TCRdb copy is restricted to in-frame clones and leaves out a portion. V, J and clone size are those of that table, while D and trimming were read from the DNA. The table lists approximately 82,000 clones, around four fifths of them singletons. This clone was recorded once. The receptor comes from a woman in her sixties or seventies with active or convalescent COVID-19. The sequenced material came from peripheral blood.

CDR3 sequence: CASSYWGTRGSNQPQHF. CDR3 nucleotide sequence: TGTGCCAGCAGTTACTGGGGTACGAGAGGGAGCAATCAGCCCCAGCATTTT. The chain carries TRBV6-2 or TRBV6-3 and TRBJ1-5; no reliable D call. The CDR3 is 17 amino acids. From germline, CDR1 is MNHEY and CDR2 SVGEGT. The germline V and J ends were trimmed by 1 base and 1 base, with 14 bases remaining between them.